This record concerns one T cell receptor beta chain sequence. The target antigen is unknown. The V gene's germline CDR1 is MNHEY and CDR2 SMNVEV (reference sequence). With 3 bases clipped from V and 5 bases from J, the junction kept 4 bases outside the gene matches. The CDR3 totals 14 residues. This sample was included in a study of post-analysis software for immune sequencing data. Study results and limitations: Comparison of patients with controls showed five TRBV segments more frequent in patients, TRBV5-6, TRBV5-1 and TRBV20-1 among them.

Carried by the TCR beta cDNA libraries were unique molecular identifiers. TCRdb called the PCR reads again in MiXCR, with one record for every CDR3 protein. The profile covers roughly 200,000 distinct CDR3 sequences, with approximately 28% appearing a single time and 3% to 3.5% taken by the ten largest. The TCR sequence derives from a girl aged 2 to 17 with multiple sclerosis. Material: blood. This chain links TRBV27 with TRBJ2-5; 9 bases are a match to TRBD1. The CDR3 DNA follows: TGTGCCAGCAGTTTGACAGGGGGGGGGGAGACCCAGTACTTC. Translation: CASSLTGGGETQYF.